What follows are 17 T cell receptor beta chains derived from one specimen sequenced in a study of Graves' ophthalmopathy and Graves' hyperthyroidism. The authors amplified TCR beta CDR3 regions from RNA transcripts. HTBI-primed first-round RT-PCR preceded second-round multiplex PCR. A single record per CDR3 protein comes from TCRdb applying MiXCR to the multiplex PCR reads. The sample gives hundreds of thousands of distinct CDR3 sequences, approximately 22% of which show up once; around 6.5% is in the top ten. Specimen: peripheral blood. All receptors come from a young woman with stable Graves' hyperthyroidism. Some clones in this sample may be carry-over from other donors' samples.

This clonotype was seen at least ten times. This may be a read error, as it is one base from a much larger clone. V usage is TRBV5-1 and J usage is TRBJ1-2; D unresolved. V dropped 6 bases and J dropped 8 bases, with 14 bases sitting between them. The CDR3 runs 12 residues. Germline lookup yields CDR1 SGHRS and CDR2 YFSETQ. Here the CDR3 reads CASNSAGGGYTF. The CDR3 DNA follows: TGCGCCAGCAACTCGGCGGGAGGCGGCTACACCTTC.

The table lists this clonotype with a few counts. This chain joins TRBV28 and TRBJ2-7; unclear D gene. Per germline, CDR1 MDHEN and CDR2 SYDVKM. This CDR3 contains 14 residues. Trimming stripped 2 bases from V and 2 bases from J, with 10 bases between. CDR3 sequence reads: CASSLNRVPYEQYF. In DNA, the CDR3 is TGTGCCAGCAGTTTAAATAGAGTGCCCTACGAGCAGTACTTC.

A remark on this clonotype: A read error may account for a junction end that differs from germline. In DNA form, the CDR3 reads TGTGCCTGGAACAGGCAGCTCACTGAAGCTTGCTTT. This sequence encodes CAWNRQLTEACF. The chain employs TRBV30 and TRBJ1-1; TRBD1 is a possible D gene (5 bases). The length of the CDR3 is 12 residues. CDR1 and CDR2 from the germline V gene are GTSNPN and SVGIG (reference sequence).

The chain recombines TRBV11-2 with TRBJ1-1, with 10 nucleotides matching TRBD1. The CDR3 runs to 15 residues. Germline-derived CDR1 and CDR2 are SGHAT and FQNNGV. With 6 bases clipped from V and 4 bases from J, the junction kept 8 bases outside the gene matches. The CDR3 region has the DNA TGTGCCAGCAGGCTACGGGACAGGGGTTCCACTGAAGCTTTCTTT. It translates to CASRLRDRGSTEAFF.

This clonotype was found many times. V usage is TRBV20-1 and J usage is TRBJ2-4, with 7 bases fitting TRBD1. The germline V gene has CDR1 DFQATT and CDR2 SNEGSKA (reference sequence). This CDR3 spans 15 amino acids. The junction had 11 bases not matched to a gene; V was cut back by 7 bases and J by 2 bases. This CDR3 reads CSVSDRVFSKNIQYF. The DNA for the CDR3 is TGCAGTGTATCCGACAGGGTGTTTTCCAAAAACATTCAGTACTTC.

This clonotype appeared a few times. A single base separates this from a much larger clone, so it may be a read error. This chain connects TRBV28 to TRBJ1-1, with D maybe TRBD1 (6 bases). Per the germline V gene, CDR1 is MDHEN and CDR2 is SYDVKM. CDR3 size: 15 residues. This CDR3 is CASTSSGTGDTEACF. As DNA, the CDR3 is TGTGCCAGCACCTCTTCCGGGACGGGGGACACTGAAGCTTGCTTT.

The chain uses TRBV11-2 and TRBJ1-1; D call uncertain. Trimming shortened V by 6 bases and J by 7 bases, and 9 bases separated the two germline ends. The CDR3 loop spans 11 amino acids. Germline CDR1 and CDR2: SGHAT and FQNNGV. CDR3 nucleotide sequence: TGTGCCAGCAGGTCCGTCGGTGAAGCTTTCTTT. Protein: CASRSVGEAFF.

The V gene is TRBV11-2, the J gene TRBJ1-2, with D perhaps TRBD1 (5 bases). Trimming removed 4 bases at V and 4 bases at J, with 16 bases between. The CDR3 is 15 residues long. Germline V gives CDR1 SGHAT, CDR2 FQNNGV. In nucleotides, the CDR3 is TGTGCCAGCAGCTCCATTCAGGGATTTAGCTATGGCTACACCTTC. Translation: CASSSIQGFSYGYTF.

This sequence joins TRBV6-8 and TRBJ1-2; 7 positions agree with TRBD1. J was trimmed by 5 bases and V by 4 bases; bases with no gene match: 16. This CDR3 is 17 amino acids long. Germline V gives CDR1 MNHGY, CDR2 SAAAGT. The CDR3 region is CASSSLPKTGRPYGYTF. DNA of the CDR3: TGTGCCAGCAGTTCCCTTCCAAAGACAGGGCGACCTTATGGCTACACCTTC.

This clonotype occurred many times. This chain connects TRBV29-1 to TRBJ2-5; no clear D gene. The germline V gene has CDR1 SQVTM and CDR2 ANQGSEA. Between the trimmed V and J ends, which lost 0 bases and 0 bases, there was a span of 14 bases. The CDR3 covers 16 residues. CDR3 sequence (DNA): TGCAGCGTTGAAGATGGCGACCAATGGTACCAAGAGACCCAGTACTTC. Its protein product is CSVEDGDQWYQETQYF.

This clonotype has a count of ten or more. V is TRBV2 and J is TRBJ1-1; the D is unclear. CDR1 SNHLY and CDR2 FYNNEI come from the germline V gene. The CDR3 covers 12 residues. Trimming pared 3 bases from V and 0 bases from J, leaving 2 bases between. CDR3 region: CASSELNTEAFF. The CDR3 nucleotides are TGTGCCAGCAGTGAGTTGAACACTGAAGCTTTCTTT.

A word on this clonotype: A read error may explain this, as a much larger clone is one base away. This chain connects TRBV28 to TRBJ2-7; D unclear. The CDR3 runs 15 residues. Germline V lookup: CDR1 MDHEN, CDR2 SYDVKM. The chain's CDR3 is CASSLSRVSSYERYF. The CDR3 nucleotides are TGTGCCAGCAGTTTATCAAGGGTTAGTTCCTACGAGCGGTACTTC.

About this clonotype itself: This may arise from a read error, as a much more abundant clone is one base away. J is TRBJ2-7 and V is TRBV29-1; no clear D. Germline V gene data show CDR1 as SQVTM and CDR2 as ANQGSEA. The CDR3 loop spans 14 amino acids. The CDR3 here is CSVGSENGIHEQCF. CDR3 DNA sequence: TGCAGCGTGGGGTCTGAAAATGGTATCCACGAGCAGTGCTTC.

The table lists this clonotype with many counts. V usage is TRBV6-2 or TRBV6-3 and J usage is TRBJ1-1, with D possibly matching TRBD1 (6 bases). The CDR3 is 15 amino acids. CDR1 and CDR2 (germline): MNHEY, SVGEGT. Trimming stripped 2 bases from V and 1 base from J, with 11 bases between. Written as DNA, the CDR3 is TGTGCCAGCAGTTACCCCACGACAGGGAACACTGAAGCTTTCTTT. Translation gives CASSYPTTGNTEAFF.

This clonotype was detected many times. This sequence joins TRBV5-6 and TRBJ2-2; D possibly uses TRBD1 or TRBD2 (5 bases each). Germline V gene sequence: CDR1 SGHDT, CDR2 YYEEEE. Trimming pared 0 bases from V and 6 bases from J, leaving 12 bases between. This CDR3 is built from 15 residues. The CDR3: CASSLVLGVAGELFF. In DNA form, the CDR3 reads TGTGCCAGCAGCTTGGTATTGGGGGTAGCCGGGGAGCTGTTTTTT.

This clonotype was found many times. The chain has TRBV19 and TRBJ1-5; D is unresolved. Germline CDR1 LNHDA, CDR2 SQIVND (reference sequence). The CDR3 has 13 amino acids. Trimming removed 5 bases at V and 7 bases at J, with 12 bases between. The CDR3 DNA is TGTGCCAGTAGTTCAGTCCCGGAGCAGCCCCAGCATTTT. Translated, it gives CASSSVPEQPQHF. The whole variable domain, remainder taken from reference TRBV19 and TRBJ1-5, is DGGITQSPKYLFRKEGQNVTLSCEQNLNHDAMYWYRQDPGQGLRLIYYSQIVNDFQKGDIAEGYSVSREKKESFPLTVTSAQKNPTAFYLCASSSVPEQPQHFGDGTRLSIL.

V is TRBV7-9 and J is TRBJ1-6; D not resolved. CDR3 length: 15 residues. Germline V gene lookup returns CDR1 SEHNR and CDR2 FQNEAQ (reference sequence). V lost 5 bases, J lost 8 bases, and 16 bases lay in between. The CDR3 region has the DNA TGTGCCAGCAGCCCCTGGATCGGGCTTGATTCACCCCTCCACTTT. It specifies CASSPWIGLDSPLHF.